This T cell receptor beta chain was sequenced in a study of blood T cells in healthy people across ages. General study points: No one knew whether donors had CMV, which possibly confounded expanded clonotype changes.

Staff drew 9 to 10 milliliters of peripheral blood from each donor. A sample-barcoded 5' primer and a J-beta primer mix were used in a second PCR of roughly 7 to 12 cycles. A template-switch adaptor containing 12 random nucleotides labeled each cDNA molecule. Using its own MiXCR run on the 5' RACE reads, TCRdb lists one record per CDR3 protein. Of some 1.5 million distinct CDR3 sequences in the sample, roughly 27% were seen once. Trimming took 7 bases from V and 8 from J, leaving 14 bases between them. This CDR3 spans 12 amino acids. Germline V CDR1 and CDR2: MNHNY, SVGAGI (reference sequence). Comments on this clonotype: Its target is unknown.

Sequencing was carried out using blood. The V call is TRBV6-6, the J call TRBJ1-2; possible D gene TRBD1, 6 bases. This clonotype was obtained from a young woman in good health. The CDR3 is CASKGGVWGYTF. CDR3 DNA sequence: TGTGCCAGCAAGGGGGGAGTATGGGGCTACACCTTC.